Listed below are T cell receptor beta chains from one sample, sequenced in a study of T cells expressing NK-cell markers. From the 5' RACE reads, TCRdb lists one entry per CDR3 protein and no DNA. Recorded for this sample: about 550,000 distinct CDR3 sequences. Sequencing input: blood T cells: a sorted CD56 or NKG2C T cell subset, CD4+ or CD8+ T cells, or bulk PBMC T cells (not recorded which). These receptors originate from a man aged 18-30 years in good health. The CDR3 runs from the conserved cysteine through the conserved F or W.

j_call v_call cdr3_length cdr3_aa
TRBJ1-4 TRBV21-1 12 CASILEQEKLFF
TRBJ2-3 TRBV11-2 15 CASSLEFLGTDTQYF
TRBJ2-7 TRBV4-3 13 CASSPRVSYEQHF
TRBJ2-3 TRBV6-1 14 CASSRDRVLDTQYF
TRBJ2-1 TRBV20-1 19 CSAGEPTATKASRYNEQFF
TRBJ2-3 TRBV5-1 17 CASSISTGGPSTDTQYF
TRBJ1-1 TRBV7-2 12 CASAGRNTEAFF
TRBJ1-1 TRBV12-3/TRBV12-4 16 CASSPFGITPNTEAFF
TRBJ2-1 TRBV10-2 14 CASTLSFSYNEQFF
TRBJ2-5 TRBV7-2 15 CASKLTGGPQETQYF
TRBJ2-1 TRBV9 15 CASSVDVGAYNEQFF
TRBJ1-5 TRBV2 15 CASTRDRGSNQPQHF
TRBJ2-7 TRBV28 13 CASSLDFTYEQYF
TRBJ2-2 TRBV30 14 CAWEPGLGTGELFF
TRBJ1-5 TRBV29-1 13 CSVRQGSGQPQHF
TRBJ1-6 TRBV12-3/TRBV12-4 16 CASSLAVGRNNSPLHF
TRBJ2-1 TRBV7-9 13 CASHERGDNEQFF
TRBJ1-5 TRBV5-6 14 CASSLLGSDQPQHF
TRBJ2-1 TRBV20-1 19 CSARPFLAGASVRYNEQFF
TRBJ2-1 TRBV6-5 16 CASSSFGGRVNNEQFF
TRBJ2-1 TRBV29-1 14 CSVGVTSGYNEQFF
TRBJ2-1 TRBV20-1 17 CSARDGGVWDSYNEQFF
TRBJ2-2 TRBV12-3/TRBV12-4 15 CASRGAMILTGELFF
TRBJ2-1 TRBV12-3/TRBV12-4 16 CASSQFRAIGTNEQFF